The next 8 T cell receptor beta chains were all read from a single sample in a study of human T cells and chemical hapten exposure. The time point was: patch test 2, 6 weeks after DPC sensitization. Stated treatment: therapeutic diphenylcyclopropenone sensitization with weekly scalp DPC. TCRdb itself ran the RACE reads through MiXCR, one entry per CDR3 protein. The table records tens of thousands of distinct CDR3 sequences, approximately 6.6% of them present only once. The material sequenced was whole blood, taken in connection with sensitization to the hapten diphenylcyclopropenone (DPC). Every receptor here comes from a woman aged 25 to 45 with alopecia areata. Some clones in this sample may be carry-over from other donors' samples.

This clonotype has at least ten counts. V and J are TRBV7-2 and TRBJ2-5, with 13 bases matching TRBD2. There are 17 residues in the CDR3. V lost 1 base to trimming and J lost 5 bases; unmatched junction nucleotides: 7. Germline V lookup: CDR1 SGHTA, CDR2 FQGNSA. The CDR3 sequence: CASSLGTSGGRRETQYF. CDR3 DNA sequence: TGTGCCAGCAGCTTAGGGACTAGCGGGGGCCGACGGGAGACCCAGTACTTC.

In its sample, this clonotype was seen a few times. The gene calls are TRBV29-1 and TRBJ1-5; D not resolved. Trimming took 6 bases from V and 4 from J, leaving 10 bases between them. The CDR3 is 12 amino acids. Germline CDR1 is SQVTM and CDR2 is ANQGSEA. The CDR3 nucleotides read TGCAGCGTCGAGGACGGGAATCAGCCCCAGCATTTT. Its translation is CSVEDGNQPQHF. The entire variable domain, with the rest obtained from reference TRBV29-1 and TRBJ1-5, is as follows: SAVISQKPSRDICQRGTSLTIQCQVDSQVTMMFWYRQQPGQSLTLIATANQGSEATYESGFVIDKFPISRPNLTFSTLTVSNMSPEDSSIYLCSVEDGNQPQHFGDGTRLSIL.

This clonotype was seen many times. The chain links TRBV12-3 or TRBV12-4 to TRBJ1-5; D not resolved. V lost 2 bases and J 3 bases, leaving 5 bases between the germline ends. CDR3 length: 13 residues. This CDR3 is CASSLTDNQPQHF. CDR3 nucleotides: TGTGCCAGCAGTTTAACAGACAATCAGCCCCAGCATTTT.

The chain employs TRBV2 and TRBJ1-1; tentatively, D is TRBD1 (6 bases). This CDR3 has 16 amino acids. Germline CDR1 SNHLY, CDR2 FYNNEI. Trimming left V 6 bases short and J 1 base short, with 18 bases between. The CDR3 nucleotides read TGTGCCAGCAGAATTCAATCAGGGGCCGGGAACACTGAAGCTTTCTTT. Translation gives CASRIQSGAGNTEAFF.

This clonotype was counted between two and nine times. The chain carries TRBV7-2 and TRBJ1-6; D is perhaps TRBD1 (5 bases). V lost 2 bases, J lost 10 bases, and 18 bases lay in between. CDR3 length: 16 residues. Germline V CDR1 and CDR2: SGHTA, FQGNSA. Written as DNA, the CDR3 is TGTGCCAGCAGCTTACGTACCACCGTGGGGCCATCACCCCTCCACTTT. This encodes CASSLRTTVGPSPLHF.

This clonotype was picked up a small number of times. The chain uses TRBV20-1 and TRBJ1-6; unclear D gene. This CDR3 has 15 amino acids. With 4 bases removed from V and 7 bases from J, the gap between germline ends came to 17 bases. Per the germline V gene, CDR1 is DFQATT and CDR2 is SNEGSKA (reference sequence). In DNA form, the CDR3 reads TGCAGTGCTACCGCATTTGGGCCGTCCAATTCACCCCTCCACTTT. Amino acids: CSATAFGPSNSPLHF.

This chain uses TRBV6-1 with TRBJ1-2; D not resolved. The V end lost 5 bases, the J end lost 4 bases, and 11 bases lay between the germline ends. This CDR3 region has 13 residues. Germline CDR1 and CDR2: MNHNS and SASEGT. This chain's CDR3 is CASSRTVGYGYTF. In nucleotides, the CDR3 is TGTGCCAGCAGTAGAACAGTAGGCTATGGCTACACCTTC.

The rearrangement uses TRBV12-3 or TRBV12-4 and TRBJ1-6, with D unresolved. Trimming removed 4 bases at V and 11 bases at J, with 6 bases between. The CDR3 totals 11 residues. CDR3 DNA sequence: TGTGCCAGCAGTTCCGGCGCACCCCTCCACTTT. As protein: CASSSGAPLHF.